These T cell receptor beta chains were read from a single sample in a study of OX40 agonist ivuxolimab in advanced cancers. Clones were sequenced by immunoSEQ multiplex PCR, and TCRdb holds only the in-frame ones, with some missing. The table has around 90,000 clones, about nine tenths seen once. The sequenced sample was CD4+ or CD8+ T cells sorted from blood, obtained in a trial of the OX40 agonist ivuxolimab. Every receptor here comes from an adult with an advanced solid tumor such as melanoma, head and neck, liver or kidney cancer. Each CDR3 is given with its conserved first and last residue. Fields, in order: D gene, clone size, V gene, J gene, CDR3 DNA, CDR3 protein. A D gene is named only where the DNA matches it firmly. Some rows mark clone size as missing; the rest say once, few, many or name a class of expanded clone.

D: TRBD1
size: .
V: TRBV7-2
J: TRBJ2-7
DNA: TGTGCCAGCAGCTTGCAGGGACAGCGCTACGAGCAGTACTTC
CDR3: CASSLQGQRYEQYF

D: TRBD1
size: .
V: TRBV19
J: TRBJ1-2
DNA: TGTGCCAGTAGTATCATGCGACAGGGGCAATTTCGAGGCTACACCTTC
CDR3: CASSIMRQGQFRGYTF

D: TRBD1
size: .
V: TRBV20-1
J: TRBJ1-2
DNA: TGCAGTGCTTCGACGACAGGGCACTACACCTTC
CDR3: CSASTTGHYTF

D: .
size: .
V: TRBV28
J: TRBJ2-3
DNA: TGTGCCAGCAGGGGTGGCGGGACCCCTGATACGCAGTATTTT
CDR3: CASRGGGTPDTQYF

D: .
size: once
V: TRBV6-7
J: TRBJ1-2
DNA: TGTGCCAGCAGTTACTCGATGCCTAACTATGGCTACACCTTC
CDR3: CASSYSMPNYGYTF

D: .
size: .
V: TRBV6-6
J: TRBJ1-1
DNA: TGTGCCAGCAGTACAAGTTCTGAAGCTTTCTTT
CDR3: CASSTSSEAFF

D: .
size: .
V: TRBV7-9
J: TRBJ1-5
DNA: TGTGCCAGCAGCTTAGCCCGGGACTCCCTGGGGGGCAATCAGCCCCAGCATTTT
CDR3: CASSLARDSLGGNQPQHF

D: .
size: .
V: TRBV15
J: TRBJ2-2
DNA: TGTGCCACCAGCAGACCTTCTACAAGCACCGGGGAGCTGTTTTTT
CDR3: CATSRPSTSTGELFF

D: .
size: once
V: TRBV12-1
J: TRBJ2-7
DNA: TGTGCCCAGAGTGCGCGAGCCTACGAGCAGTACTTC
CDR3: CAQSARAYEQYF

D: .
size: .
V: TRBV5-4
J: TRBJ1-1
DNA: TGTGCCAGCAGCTCCTGGACGGCAAGGGCTTTCTTT
CDR3: CASSSWTARAFF

D: .
size: .
V: TRBV9
J: TRBJ2-5
DNA: TGTGCCAGCAGCGTAGGGATCGGGTTCGAGACCCAGTACTTC
CDR3: CASSVGIGFETQYF

D: TRBD1
size: .
V: TRBV5-1
J: TRBJ1-1
DNA: TGCGCCAGCTCGATTACGGGACAGGGGAGTAACACTGAAGCTTTCTTT
CDR3: CASSITGQGSNTEAFF

D: .
size: .
V: TRBV5-6
J: TRBJ1-2
DNA: TGTGCCAGCAGCTTGGTAGGACAGACCCTCTATGGCTACACCTTC
CDR3: CASSLVGQTLYGYTF

D: .
size: .
V: TRBV5-1
J: TRBJ1-3
DNA: TGCGCCAGCAGCTTGACAGGGCCCTCTGGAAACACCATATATTTT
CDR3: CASSLTGPSGNTIYF

D: .
size: .
V: TRBV10-3
J: TRBJ2-1
DNA: TGTGCCATCAGTGAGTTAGTACCCAATGAGCAGTTCTTC
CDR3: CAISELVPNEQFF

D: TRBD1
size: once
V: TRBV7-8
J: TRBJ1-1
DNA: TGTGCCAGCAGCGCCACAGGGGTGTACACTGAAGCTTTCTTT
CDR3: CASSATGVYTEAFF

D: .
size: few
V: TRBV27
J: TRBJ2-7
DNA: TGTGCCAGCAGTTGGGGACGGAGCTACGAGCAGTACTTC
CDR3: CASSWGRSYEQYF